The source of this T cell receptor beta chain is a study of T cell clonality in common variable immunodeficiency. Overall study findings and caveats: Common variable immunodeficiency TCR beta sequences reportedly had fewer deletions and N-nucleotide insertions.

Concerning this clone itself: Antigen unknown. The read is 3 residues too short to cover the CDR3 end, so that end is filled in from the germline J gene.

J was trimmed by 3 bases and V by 4 bases; bases with no gene match: 3. The germline gives CDR1 KGHSH, CDR2 LQKENI. The CDR3 runs 14 residues. Generated by immunoSEQ multiplex PCR, the TCRdb table keeps only in-frame clones and is missing some. The record shows under 20,000 clones for this sample, with no singletons present. The chain carries TRBV18 and TRBJ1-3; 7 bases are a match to TRBD1. Sequencing was carried out using peripheral blood mononuclear cells. This receptor was identified in a human donor with common variable immunodeficiency. This CDR3 is CASSRGTDGNTIYF. The CDR3 bases that were read are TGTGCCAGCTCACGCGGGACAGATGGAAACACC.